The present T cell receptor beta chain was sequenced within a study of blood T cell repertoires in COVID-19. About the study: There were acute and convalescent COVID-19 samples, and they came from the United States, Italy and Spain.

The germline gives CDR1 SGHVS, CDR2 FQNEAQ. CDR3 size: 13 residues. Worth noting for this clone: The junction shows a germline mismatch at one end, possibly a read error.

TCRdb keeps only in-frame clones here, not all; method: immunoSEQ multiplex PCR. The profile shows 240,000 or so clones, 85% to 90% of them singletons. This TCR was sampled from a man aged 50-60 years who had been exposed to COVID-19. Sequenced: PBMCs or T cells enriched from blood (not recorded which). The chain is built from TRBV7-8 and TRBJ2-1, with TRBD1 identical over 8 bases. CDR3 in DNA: TGTGCCAGCAGCCCCCATTCGTCGGACAGGGCAGTCTTC. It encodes CASSPHSSDRAVF.